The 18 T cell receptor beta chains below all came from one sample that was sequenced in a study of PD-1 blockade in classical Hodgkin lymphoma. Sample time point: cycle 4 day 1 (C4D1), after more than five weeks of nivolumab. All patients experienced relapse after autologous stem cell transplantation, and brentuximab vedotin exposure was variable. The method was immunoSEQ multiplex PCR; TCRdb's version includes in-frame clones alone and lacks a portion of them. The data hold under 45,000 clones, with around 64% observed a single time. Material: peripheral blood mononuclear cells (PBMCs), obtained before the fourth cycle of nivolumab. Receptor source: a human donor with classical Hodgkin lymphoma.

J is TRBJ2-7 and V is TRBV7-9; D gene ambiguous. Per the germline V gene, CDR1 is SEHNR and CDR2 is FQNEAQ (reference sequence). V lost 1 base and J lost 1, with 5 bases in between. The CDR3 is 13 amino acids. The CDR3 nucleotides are TGTGCCAGCAGCTTAGACAGATCCTACGAGCAGTACTTC. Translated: CASSLDRSYEQYF.

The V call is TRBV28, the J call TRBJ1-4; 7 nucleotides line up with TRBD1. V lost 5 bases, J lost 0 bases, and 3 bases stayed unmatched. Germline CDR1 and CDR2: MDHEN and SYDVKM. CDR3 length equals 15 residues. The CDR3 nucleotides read TGTGCCAGCAGTCTCCAGGGGGCAACTAATGAAAAACTGTTTTTT. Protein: CASSLQGATNEKLFF.

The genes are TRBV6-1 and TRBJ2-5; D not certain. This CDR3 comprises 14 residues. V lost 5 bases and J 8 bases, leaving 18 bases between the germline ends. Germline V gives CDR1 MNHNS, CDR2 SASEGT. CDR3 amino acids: CASSKEVDGRTQYF. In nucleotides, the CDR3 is TGTGCCAGCAGTAAGGAAGTCGACGGGCGAACCCAGTACTTC.

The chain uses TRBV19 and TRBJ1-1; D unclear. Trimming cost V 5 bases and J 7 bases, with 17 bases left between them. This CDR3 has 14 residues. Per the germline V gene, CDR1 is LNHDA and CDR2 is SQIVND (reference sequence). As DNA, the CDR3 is TGTGCCAGTAGTCCGGCCGGCCGGCTCAGTGAAGCTTTCTTT. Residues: CASSPAGRLSEAFF.

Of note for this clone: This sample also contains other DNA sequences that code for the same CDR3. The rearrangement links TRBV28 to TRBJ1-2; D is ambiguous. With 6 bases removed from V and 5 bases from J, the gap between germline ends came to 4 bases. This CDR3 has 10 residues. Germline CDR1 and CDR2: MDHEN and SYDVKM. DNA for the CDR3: TGTGCCAGCAGGGGGTATGGCTACACCTTC. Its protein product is CASRGYGYTF.

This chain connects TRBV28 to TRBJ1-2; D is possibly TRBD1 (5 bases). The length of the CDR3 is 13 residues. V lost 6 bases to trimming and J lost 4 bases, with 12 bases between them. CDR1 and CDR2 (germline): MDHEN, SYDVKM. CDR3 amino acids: CASRGGVVYGYTF. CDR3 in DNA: TGTGCCAGCAGGGGGGGGGTCGTCTATGGCTACACCTTC.

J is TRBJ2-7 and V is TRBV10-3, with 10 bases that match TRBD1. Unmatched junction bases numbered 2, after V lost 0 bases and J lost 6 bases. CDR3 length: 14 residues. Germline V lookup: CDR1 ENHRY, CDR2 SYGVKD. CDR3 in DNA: TGTGCCATCAGTGAGTCAGGGACAGGGGTCGAGCAGTACTTC. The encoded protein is CAISESGTGVEQYF.

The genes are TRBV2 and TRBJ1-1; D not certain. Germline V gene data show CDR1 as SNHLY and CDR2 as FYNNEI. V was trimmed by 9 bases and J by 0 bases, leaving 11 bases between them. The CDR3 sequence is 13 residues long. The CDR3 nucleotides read TGTGCCAGGTCTACTCTCATGAACACTGAAGCTTTCTTT. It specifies CARSTLMNTEAFF. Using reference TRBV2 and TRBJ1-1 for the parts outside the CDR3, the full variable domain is EPEVTQTPSHQVTQMGQEVILRCVPISNHLYFYWYRQILGQKVEFLVSFYNNEISEKSEIFDDQFSVERPDGSNFTLKIRSTKLEDSAMYFCARSTLMNTEAFFGQGTRLTVV.

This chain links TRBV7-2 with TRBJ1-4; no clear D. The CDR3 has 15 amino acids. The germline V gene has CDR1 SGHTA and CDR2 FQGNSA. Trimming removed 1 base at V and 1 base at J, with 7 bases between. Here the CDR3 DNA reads TGTGCCAGCAGCTTAGACTTGCTAACTAATGAAAAACTGTTTTTT. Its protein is CASSLDLLTNEKLFF.

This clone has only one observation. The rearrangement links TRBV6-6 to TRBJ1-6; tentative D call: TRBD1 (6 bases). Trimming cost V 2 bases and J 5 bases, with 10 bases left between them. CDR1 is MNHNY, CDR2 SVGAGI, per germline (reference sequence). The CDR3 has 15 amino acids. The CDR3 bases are TGTGCCAGCAGTTACGACAGGATCGATAATTCACCCCTCCACTTT. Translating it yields CASSYDRIDNSPLHF.

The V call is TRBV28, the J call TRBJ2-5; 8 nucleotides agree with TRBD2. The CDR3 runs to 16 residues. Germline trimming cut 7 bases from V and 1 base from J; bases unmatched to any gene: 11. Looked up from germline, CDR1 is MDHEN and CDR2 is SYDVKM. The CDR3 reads CASNELAGGTQETQYF. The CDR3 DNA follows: TGTGCCAGCAACGAACTTGCGGGAGGTACCCAAGAGACCCAGTACTTC.

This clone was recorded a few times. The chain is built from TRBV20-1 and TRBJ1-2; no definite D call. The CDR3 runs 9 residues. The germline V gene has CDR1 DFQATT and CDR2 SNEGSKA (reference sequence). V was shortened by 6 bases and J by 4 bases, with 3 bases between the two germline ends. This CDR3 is CSALYGYTF. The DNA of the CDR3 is TGCAGTGCCCTCTATGGCTACACCTTC.

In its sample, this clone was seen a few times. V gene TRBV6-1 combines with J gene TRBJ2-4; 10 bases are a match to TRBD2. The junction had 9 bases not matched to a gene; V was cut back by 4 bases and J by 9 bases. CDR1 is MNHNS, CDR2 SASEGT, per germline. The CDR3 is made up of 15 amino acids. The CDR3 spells CASSVTSGAVGIQYF. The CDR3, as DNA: TGTGCCAGCAGTGTAACTAGCGGGGCGGTAGGCATTCAGTACTTC.

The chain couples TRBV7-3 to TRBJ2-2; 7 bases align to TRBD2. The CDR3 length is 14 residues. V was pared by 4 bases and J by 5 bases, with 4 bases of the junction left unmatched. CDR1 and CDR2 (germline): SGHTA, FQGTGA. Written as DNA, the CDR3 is TGTGCCAGCAGCTCCGGGACTACTACCGGGGAGCTGTTTTTT. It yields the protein CASSSGTTTGELFF.

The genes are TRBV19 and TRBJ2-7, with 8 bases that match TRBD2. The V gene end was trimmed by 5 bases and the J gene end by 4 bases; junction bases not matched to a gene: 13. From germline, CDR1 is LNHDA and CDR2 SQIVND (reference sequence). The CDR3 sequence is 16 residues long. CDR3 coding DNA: TGTGCCAGTAGTGGTGTTGAGAGGACTAGCTTGTACGAGCAGTACTTC. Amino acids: CASSGVERTSLYEQYF.

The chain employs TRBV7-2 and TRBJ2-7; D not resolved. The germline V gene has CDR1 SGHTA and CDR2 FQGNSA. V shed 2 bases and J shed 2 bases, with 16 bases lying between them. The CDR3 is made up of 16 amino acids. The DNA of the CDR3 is TGTGCCAGCAGCTTAAAGACCTCACCTTTTGCCTACGAGCAGTACTTC. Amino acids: CASSLKTSPFAYEQYF.

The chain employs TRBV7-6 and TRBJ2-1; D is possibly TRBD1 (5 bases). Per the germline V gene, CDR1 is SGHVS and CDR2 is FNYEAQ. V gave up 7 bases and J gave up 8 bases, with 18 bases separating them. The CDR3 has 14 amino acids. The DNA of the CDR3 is TGTGCCAGCACCTCAGGGTCTTATATGCATGAGCAGTTCTTC. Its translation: CASTSGSYMHEQFF.

The CDR3 spells CASSFRPGVNEKLFF. CDR3 bases: TGTGCCAGCAGTTTCCGGCCAGGCGTCAATGAAAAACTGTTTTTT. The chain recombines TRBV27 with TRBJ1-4; no definite D call. V gave up 3 bases and J gave up 5 bases, with 13 bases separating them. The CDR3 is 15 residues long. From germline, CDR1 is MNHEY and CDR2 SMNVEV (reference sequence).